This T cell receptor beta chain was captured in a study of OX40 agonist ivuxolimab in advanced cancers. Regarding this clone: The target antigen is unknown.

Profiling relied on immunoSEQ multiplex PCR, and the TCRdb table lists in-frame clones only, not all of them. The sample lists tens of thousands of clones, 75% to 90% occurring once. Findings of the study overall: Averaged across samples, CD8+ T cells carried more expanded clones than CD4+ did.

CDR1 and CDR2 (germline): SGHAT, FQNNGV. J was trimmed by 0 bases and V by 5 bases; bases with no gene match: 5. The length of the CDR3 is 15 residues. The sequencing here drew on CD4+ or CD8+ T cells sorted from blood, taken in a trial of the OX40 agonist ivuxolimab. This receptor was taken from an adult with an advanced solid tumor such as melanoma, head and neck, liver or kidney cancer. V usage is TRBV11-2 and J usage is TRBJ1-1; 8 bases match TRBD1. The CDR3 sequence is CASSPWTGMNTEAFF. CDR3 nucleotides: TGTGCCAGCAGCCCATGGACAGGGATGAACACTGAAGCTTTCTTT.